This TCR beta chain was observed in a study of identical twins. General study results and limits: Twin pairs' shared out-of-frame alpha sequences were enriched in low generation probability. Models predicted less out-of-frame TCR alpha sharing in monozygotic twins than was found. Cord blood beta clonotypes present at high abundance carried fewer insertions; no such pattern appeared in memory repertoires.

This clonotype was seen ten or more times. Its antigen remains unknown. Everyone who donated was a healthy Caucasian. TCRdb processed the 5' RACE reads anew with MiXCR; each CDR3 protein has one entry. The sample carries 690,000 or so distinct CDR3 sequences, over 5% recorded once. The source is a man aged 18 to 29 in good health. Sequencing was performed on naive T cells sorted from blood.

The CDR3 DNA follows: TGCGCCAGCAGCCCTACGCCGGACAAACGCGAGCAGTACGTC. Its protein is CASSPTPDKREQYV. The chain recombines TRBV5-1 with TRBJ2-7; possibly TRBD1 for D (5 bases). This CDR3 has 14 residues. The V end was cut by 4 bases, the J end by 6 bases, with 17 bases between. Germline V gene data show CDR1 as SGHRS and CDR2 as YFSETQ.